This T cell receptor (beta chain) was documented in a study of blood T cell repertoires in COVID-19. Study-wide background: Both acute and convalescent COVID-19 samples were obtained from the United States, Italy and Spain. PBMCs, B-cell-depleted T cells, or T cells provided the cDNA or gDNA that made up the material.

The germline V gene encodes CDR1 SGHKS and CDR2 YYEKEE (reference sequence). V was shortened by 3 bases and J by 4 bases, with 17 bases between the two germline ends. The CDR3 runs to 16 residues. This table comes from immunoSEQ multiplex PCR, and its TCRdb copy is limited to in-frame clones, with some not included. The sample has 300,000 to 450,000 clones; 80% to 90% are singletons. This receptor was obtained from a man aged 18 to 30 who had recovered from COVID-19. The specimen was PBMCs or T cells enriched from blood (not recorded which). V is TRBV5-5 and J is TRBJ1-5; D might be TRBD1 (5 bases). CDR3 amino acids: CASSWGVQDGNQPQHF. DNA of the CDR3: TGTGCCAGCAGCTGGGGGGTGCAGGACGGGAATCAGCCCCAGCATTTT.